This T cell receptor beta chain was retrieved from a study of post-analysis software for immune sequencing data (dated by TCRdb to between 2015 and 2016). General notes on the study: Disease courses on record covered relapsing-remitting, secondary progressive and progressive-relapsing multiple sclerosis, though some patients had no subtype annotation. Patient repertoires were compared against 10 to 12 previously published healthy control repertoires from donors aged roughly 6 to 26 years. A subset of samples was prepared in parallel using single-end sample barcoding, then pooled and co-amplified after Illumina adapter ligation.

With regard to this clonotype: There is no known antigen for this receptor. No qualities accompany the bases; no much larger clone lies one base away.

TCR beta repertoires were profiled from peripheral blood of roughly 13 young patients with multiple sclerosis to demonstrate the VDJtools post-analysis software. The multiple sclerosis patients were children and adolescents ranging in age from 6 to 15 years. Receptors were amplified or captured by PCR. Instrument used: Illumina HiSeq 2500. To reduce PCR and sequencing biases, unique molecular identifiers were built into the TCR beta cDNA libraries. Approximately 500,000 cDNA molecules were obtained per 1 to 10 million input T cells, so each molecule approximated one T cell. The same protocol used for the earlier healthy control dataset was applied to prepare and sequence the patient libraries. Samples belonging to the same batch were prepared together, multiplexed and sequenced on a shared HiSeq lane. On the study's bioinformatics: MIGEC was used to process the raw barcoded reads, and molecular identifier groups with only a single read were discarded before consensus assembly and CDR3 extraction. VDJtools was used for post-analysis of the clonotype tables, with diversity normalized by down-sampling every dataset to the smallest sample size. In repertoire overlap clustering, CDR3 amino acid sequences, but not nucleotide sequences, were matched to correct batch-related cross-sample contamination. TCRdb itself trimmed the public reads at Q25 with fastp, ran MiXCR and retained productive beta chains. Records with the same CDR3 protein are collapsed into one entry carrying the most frequent genes and DNA. TCRdb's processing, not the study's, gives the V and J calls here. This sample is represented by roughly 200,000 distinct CDR3 sequences; 29% of them were singletons. The ten largest clones represent roughly 3.4% of the sample.

Findings and caveats that apply to the study as a whole: Direct clustering with F measure showed strong co-clustering of samples prepared in the same batch, prompting a batch-effect correction. Compared with controls, multiple sclerosis patients had significantly lower normalized Chao1 diversity, a finding suggesting substantial peripheral T-cell clonal expansion. The control group was slightly older than the multiple sclerosis patient group.

The material sequenced was blood. The source is a girl younger than 18 with multiple sclerosis.

CDR3 reads: CASSRGPSSTYEQFF. The DNA is TGCGCCAGCAGCCGAGGCCCCTCATCCACCTATGAGCAGTTCTTC. In this chain, TRBV4-1 is recombined with TRBJ2-1, with the D gene call left open. V and J lose 4 bases and 8 bases, and a span of 18 bases separates them. CDR1 and CDR2 were assigned from the germline V gene as MGHRA and YSYEKL. From its cysteine to its phenylalanine, the CDR3 spans 15 amino acids. Only the CDR3 part of the read is kept: 45 bases, read in frame from the first base.